This TCR beta chain was documented in a study of T cell responses to AZD1222 COVID-19 vaccine. The wider study: Both about-4-week and about-12-week second-dose recipients were combined.

Clones were read by immunoSEQ multiplex PCR, and TCRdb kept only the in-frame ones, dropping some. The table lists under 130,000 clones, 88% of them singletons. Study-wide results and limits: Repertoires were obtained only post-peak T cell response. Nearly half of spike-specific TCRs reportedly target unmutated variant regions.

V shed 5 bases and J shed 5 bases, with 12 bases lying between them. Germline V gene data show CDR1 as LNHNV and CDR2 as YYDKDF (reference sequence). The CDR3 runs to 13 residues. With regard to this clone: Its antigen is currently unknown.

This TCR was sampled from an adult in good health. The sequences come from peripheral blood, collected on day 0 of AZD1222 vaccination. The J gene is TRBJ1-1, the V gene TRBV15, with no clear D. The CDR3 region has the DNA TGTGCCACCAGCCTCCGAAAGTGGACTGAAGCTTTCTTT. This gives the protein CATSLRKWTEAFF.